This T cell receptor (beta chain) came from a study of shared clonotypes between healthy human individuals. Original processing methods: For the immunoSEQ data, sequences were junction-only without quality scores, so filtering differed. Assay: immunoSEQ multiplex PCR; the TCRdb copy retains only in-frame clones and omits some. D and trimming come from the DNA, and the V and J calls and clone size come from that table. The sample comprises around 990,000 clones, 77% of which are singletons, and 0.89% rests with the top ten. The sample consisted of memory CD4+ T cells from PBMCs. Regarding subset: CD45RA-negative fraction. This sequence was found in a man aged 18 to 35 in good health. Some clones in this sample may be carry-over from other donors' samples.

CDR3 coding DNA: TGTGCCAGCAGCTTGGGACAGTATAGTGAAGCTTTCTTT. The encoded protein is CASSLGQYSEAFF. The rearrangement links TRBV7-8 to TRBJ1-1; 7 positions match TRBD1. Germline V lookup: CDR1 SGHVS, CDR2 FQNEAQ. CDR3 size: 13 residues. V lost 3 bases, J lost 7 bases, and 5 bases stayed unmatched.